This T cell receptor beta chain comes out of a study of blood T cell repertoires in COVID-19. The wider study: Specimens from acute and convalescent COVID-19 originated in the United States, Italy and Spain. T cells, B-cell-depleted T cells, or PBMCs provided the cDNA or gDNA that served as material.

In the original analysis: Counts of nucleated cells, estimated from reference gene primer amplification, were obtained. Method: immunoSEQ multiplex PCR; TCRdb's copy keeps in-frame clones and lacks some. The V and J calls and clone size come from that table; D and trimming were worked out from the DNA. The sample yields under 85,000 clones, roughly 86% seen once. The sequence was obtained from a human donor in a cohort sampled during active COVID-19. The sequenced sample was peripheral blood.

CDR3 sequence: CASSLSPDKGLYIQYF. The CDR3 DNA sequence: TGTGCCAGCAGCTTAAGTCCGGACAAGGGGTTATACATTCAGTACTTC. V usage is TRBV7-9 and J usage is TRBJ2-4; D possibly corresponds to TRBD1 (5 bases). Per germline, CDR1 SEHNR and CDR2 FQNEAQ (reference sequence). Deletions cut 2 bases from V and 8 bases from J, with 19 bases between. The CDR3 has 16 amino acids.